Listed here are 17 T cell receptor beta chains from one sample, sequenced in a study of blood T cells in healthy people across ages. A J-beta primer mix and a sample-barcoded 5' primer were used in a second PCR of about 7 to 12 cycles. TCRdb redid the calling of the 5' RACE reads with MiXCR, one entry per CDR3 protein. The top ten hold about 22% of the sample, which has 550,000 to 600,000 distinct CDR3 sequences, more than 45% seen once. The sequencing input was blood. The receptors shown here come from a man aged 80 or over in good health.

In the case of this clonotype: A read error may be the cause here, since a much bigger clone is one base away. V and J are TRBV6-5 and TRBJ2-7; possible D gene TRBD1, 6 bases. The CDR3 runs 17 residues. Germline assignment: CDR1 MNHEY and CDR2 SVGAGI. V was shortened by 0 bases and J by 5 bases, with 20 bases between the two germline ends. The CDR3 loop reads CASSYSQGPLNGDEQYF. As DNA, the CDR3 is TGTGCCAGCAGTTACTCACAGGGTCCCCTAAACGGCGACGAGCAGTACTTC.

This sequence joins TRBV4-3 and TRBJ1-1; perhaps TRBD1 as D (6 bases). The germline gives CDR1 LGHNA, CDR2 YSLEER. The CDR3 has 15 amino acids. Trimming took 0 bases from V and 10 from J, leaving 18 bases between them. The CDR3 DNA reads TGCGCCAGCAGCCAAGACCTAACGGGGGCTAAGGGAGCTTTCTTT. Translated, it gives CASSQDLTGAKGAFF.

In its sample, this clonotype was seen a few times. This chain links TRBV5-1 with TRBJ2-1, with a tentative D call TRBD2 (7 bases). The CDR3 covers 16 residues. V lost 2 bases to trimming and J lost 4 bases, with 16 bases between them. Germline CDR1 and CDR2: SGHRS and YFSETQ. Here the CDR3 reads CASSLGGSGTYNEQFF. CDR3 nucleotides: TGCGCCAGCAGCTTAGGGGGAAGCGGGACTTACAATGAGCAGTTCTTC.

This clonotype has a handful of counts. The rearrangement links TRBV12-3 or TRBV12-4 to TRBJ2-7; the D is unclear. The CDR3 loop spans 12 amino acids. V shed 6 bases and J shed 7 bases, with 13 bases lying between them. CDR3 nucleotides: TGTGCCAGCAGCTCCTCAGTAGGGGAGCAGTACTTC. Translating it yields CASSSSVGEQYF.

The V and J genes are TRBV4-3 and TRBJ2-2, with a tentative D call TRBD2 (5 bases). Germline V gene data show CDR1 as LGHNA and CDR2 as YSLEER. There are 14 residues in the CDR3. Trimming shortened V by 3 bases and J by 8 bases, and 13 bases separated the two germline ends. CDR3: CASSQGSRTGELFF. The CDR3 DNA is TGCGCCAGCAGCCAGGGGAGCCGGACGGGGGAGCTGTTTTTT.

The CDR3 DNA is TGCAGTGCTAACAGGGGGCGCGGTCAGCCCCAGCATTTT. Its translation: CSANRGRGQPQHF. V is TRBV20-1 and J is TRBJ1-5; 9 bases map to TRBD1. The CDR3 has 13 residues. V lost 4 bases and J lost 6; bases outside the gene matches: 4. Germline CDR1 DFQATT, CDR2 SNEGSKA (reference sequence).

This clonotype has only a few counts. The rearrangement joins TRBV7-2 to TRBJ2-7; 8 nucleotides line up with TRBD1. The V segment lost 5 bases and the J segment 2 bases; nucleotides outside the gene matches: 2. The CDR3 contains 13 residues. CDR1 is SGHTA and CDR2 is FQGNSA in the germline V gene. The CDR3 coding sequence is TGTGCCAGCAGCGGCAGGGGGCCCTACGAGCAGTACTTC. Its translation is CASSGRGPYEQYF.

The CDR3: CSATGLAGGPGNEQYF. The CDR3 coding sequence is TGCAGTGCCACGGGACTAGCGGGAGGGCCGGGGAACGAGCAGTACTTC. This chain connects TRBV20-1 to TRBJ2-1; TRBD2 aligns across 16 bases. The J call may not be correct, given that the DNA end is closer to TRBJ2-7. The CDR3 runs 16 residues. Germline loops: CDR1 DFQATT, CDR2 SNEGSKA (reference sequence).

This rearrangement joins TRBV6-2 or TRBV6-3 to TRBJ2-3; no clear D gene. The CDR3 is 11 amino acids. Germline V CDR1 and CDR2: MNHEY, SVGEGT. Trimming pared 8 bases from V and 6 bases from J, leaving 9 bases between. CDR3 sequence (DNA): TGTGCCAGCGGCCGCATGGATACGCAGTATTTT. It codes for CASGRMDTQYF.

Only one count was recorded for this clonotype. The chain links TRBV12-3 or TRBV12-4 to TRBJ2-5; TRBD2 agrees at 16 bases. Trimming cost V 5 bases and J 4 bases; bases outside gene matches: 13. This CDR3 has 19 amino acids. In DNA form, the CDR3 reads TGTGCCAGCAGTACCCGAGGGGGACTAGCGGGGGGGCCCAGAGAGACCCAGTACTTC. This sequence encodes CASSTRGGLAGGPRETQYF.

This clonotype was picked up a small number of times. The rearrangement uses TRBV4-1 and TRBJ2-1, with 9 bases fitting TRBD2. The CDR3 sequence is 17 residues long. The ends lost 3 bases at V and 1 base at J; junction bases unmatched: 7. Germline CDR1 reads MGHRA; CDR2 reads YSYEKL. This CDR3 reads CASSQRGGQRSYNEQFF. CDR3 coding DNA: TGCGCCAGCAGCCAGCGGGGGGGACAGAGATCCTACAATGAGCAGTTCTTC.

This sequence joins TRBV7-9 and TRBJ1-5; 7 bases are a match to TRBD1. The CDR3 covers 15 residues. CDR1 and CDR2 (germline): SEHNR, FQNEAQ (reference sequence). V gave up 5 bases and J gave up 6 bases; unmatched junction bases: 10. CDR3 in DNA: TGTGCCAGCAGCAACGACAGGGTGGTTCCTCAGCCCCAGCATTTT. Its translation is CASSNDRVVPQPQHF.

This clonotype was counted a few times. The DNA for the CDR3 is TGCGCCAGCAGCTTGGACGGCCACTCCACAGATACGCAGTATTTT. This sequence encodes CASSLDGHSTDTQYF. The chain joins TRBV5-1 to TRBJ2-3; D is unresolved. The CDR3 extends over 15 amino acids. Trimming cost V 0 bases and J 2 bases, with 10 bases left between them. Germline V gives CDR1 SGHRS, CDR2 YFSETQ.

The rearrangement joins TRBV3-1 to TRBJ2-7, with 9 bases fitting TRBD2. From germline, CDR1 is LGHDT and CDR2 YNNKEL (reference sequence). V shed 3 bases and J 0 bases; nucleotides not matched to a gene: 3. This CDR3 contains 15 residues. The CDR3 DNA sequence: TGTGCCAGCAGCCAGGCTAGCGGGGTCTCCTACGAGCAGTACTTC. Its protein is CASSQASGVSYEQYF.

This chain uses TRBV20-1 with TRBJ1-2; D unresolved. Trimming took off 3 bases at V and 2 bases at J, with 10 bases between the two ends. Germline V CDR1 and CDR2: DFQATT, SNEGSKA (reference sequence). The CDR3 sequence is 13 residues long. The CDR3 nucleotides are TGCAGTGCTAGGCAGCCCGAGAACTATGGCTACACCTTC. Its protein is CSARQPENYGYTF.

This clonotype has ten or more counts. The chain has TRBV10-2 and TRBJ2-5; 8 nucleotides match TRBD2. Germline V CDR1 and CDR2: WSHSY, SAAADI. The CDR3 spans 13 residues. Unmatched junction bases numbered 4, after V lost 6 bases and J lost 4 bases. The CDR3 DNA follows: TGCGCCAGCAGGGGAGCGGGGGCAGAGACCCAGTACTTC. Protein: CASRGAGAETQYF.

To note about this clonotype: Germline is not matched at one junction end, which may reflect a read error. The chain combines TRBV7-2 with TRBJ2-3; D is undetermined. The CDR3 extends over 15 amino acids. Germline-derived CDR1 and CDR2 are SGHTA and FQGNSA. In DNA, the CDR3 is TGTGCCGGCAGCTTAGGTCATGGCACCACAGATACGCAGTATTTT. This gives the protein CAGSLGHGTTDTQYF.